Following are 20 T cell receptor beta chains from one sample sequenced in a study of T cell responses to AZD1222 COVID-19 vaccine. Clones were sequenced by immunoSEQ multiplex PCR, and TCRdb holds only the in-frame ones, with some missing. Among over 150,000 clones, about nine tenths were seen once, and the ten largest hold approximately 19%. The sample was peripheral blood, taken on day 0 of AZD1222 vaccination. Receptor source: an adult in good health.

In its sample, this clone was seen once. The chain's CDR3 is CASSPSAGGVDTQYF. For the CDR3, the DNA is TGTGCCAGCAGCCCCTCGGCGGGAGGGGTGGATACGCAGTATTTT. The V and J genes are TRBV7-9 and TRBJ2-3, with 9 bases lining up with TRBD2. CDR1 SEHNR and CDR2 FQNEAQ come from the germline V gene (reference sequence). CDR3 length: 15 residues. With 5 bases clipped from V and 6 bases from J, the junction kept 9 bases outside the gene matches.

CDR3 nucleotide sequence: TGTGCCAGCAGCCATGGCGGGGGGTACTACGAGCAGTACTTC. Translated: CASSHGGGYYEQYF. The J gene is TRBJ2-7, the V gene TRBV3-1 (or the pseudogene TRBV3-2), with 8 bases matching TRBD2. The CDR3 runs 14 residues. Per germline, CDR1 LGHDT and CDR2 YNNKEL (reference sequence). After removal of 3 bases from V and 3 bases from J, the junction contained 4 bases not matched to a gene.

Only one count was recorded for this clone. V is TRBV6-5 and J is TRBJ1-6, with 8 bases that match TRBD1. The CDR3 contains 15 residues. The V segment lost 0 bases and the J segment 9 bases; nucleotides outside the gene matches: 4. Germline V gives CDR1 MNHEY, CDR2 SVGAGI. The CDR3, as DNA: TGTGCCAGCAGTTACTCTGGCAGGGGGCCTTCACCCCTCCACTTT. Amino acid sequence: CASSYSGRGPSPLHF.

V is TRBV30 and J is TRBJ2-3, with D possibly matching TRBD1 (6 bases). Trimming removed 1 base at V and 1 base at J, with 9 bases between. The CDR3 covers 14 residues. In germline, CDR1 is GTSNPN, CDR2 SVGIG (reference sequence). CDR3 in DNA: TGTGCCTGGAGTGGACAGGACGGCACAGATACGCAGTATTTT. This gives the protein CAWSGQDGTDTQYF.

The CDR3: CASSNKTGTGGMNTEAFF. The CDR3 nucleotides are TGTGCCAGCAGCAACAAAACCGGGACAGGGGGAATGAACACTGAAGCTTTCTTT. V usage is TRBV5-4 and J usage is TRBJ1-1; 11 bases are shared with TRBD1. CDR3 length: 18 residues. In germline, CDR1 is SGHNT, CDR2 YYREEE (reference sequence). J lost 0 bases, V lost 4 bases, and 11 bases had no gene match. The full variable domain, with the rest looked up from reference TRBV5-4 and TRBJ1-1, is ETGVTQSPTHLIKTRGQQVTLRCSSQSGHNTVSWYQQALGQGPQFIFQYYREEENGRGNFPPRFSGLQFPNYSSELNVNALELDDSALYLCASSNKTGTGGMNTEAFFGQGTRLTVV.

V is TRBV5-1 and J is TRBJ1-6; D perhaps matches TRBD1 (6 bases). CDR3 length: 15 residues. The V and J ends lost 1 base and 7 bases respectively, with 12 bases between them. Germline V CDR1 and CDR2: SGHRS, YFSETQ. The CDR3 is CASSLNGRGNSPLHF. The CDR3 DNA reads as TGCGCCAGCAGCTTGAATGGGAGGGGGAATTCACCCCTCCACTTT.

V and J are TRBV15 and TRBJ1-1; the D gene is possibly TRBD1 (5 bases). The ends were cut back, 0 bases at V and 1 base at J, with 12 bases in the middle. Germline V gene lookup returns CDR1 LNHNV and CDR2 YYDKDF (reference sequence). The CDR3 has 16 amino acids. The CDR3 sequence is CATSRDSRGGNTEAFF. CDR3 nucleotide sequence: TGTGCCACCAGCAGAGATTCCCGGGGGGGGAACACTGAAGCTTTCTTT.

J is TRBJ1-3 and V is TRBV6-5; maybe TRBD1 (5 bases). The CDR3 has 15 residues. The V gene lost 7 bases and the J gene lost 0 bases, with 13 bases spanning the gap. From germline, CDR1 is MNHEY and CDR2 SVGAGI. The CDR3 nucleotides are TGTGCCAGCACCCTGACAGCGCTCTCTGGAAACACCATATATTTT. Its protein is CASTLTALSGNTIYF.

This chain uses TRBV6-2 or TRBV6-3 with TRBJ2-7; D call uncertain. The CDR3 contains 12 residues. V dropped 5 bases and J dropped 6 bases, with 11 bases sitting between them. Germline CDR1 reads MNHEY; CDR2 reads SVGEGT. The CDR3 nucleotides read TGTGCCAGCAGTCTAGGCCCCGGCGAGCAGTACTTC. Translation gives CASSLGPGEQYF.

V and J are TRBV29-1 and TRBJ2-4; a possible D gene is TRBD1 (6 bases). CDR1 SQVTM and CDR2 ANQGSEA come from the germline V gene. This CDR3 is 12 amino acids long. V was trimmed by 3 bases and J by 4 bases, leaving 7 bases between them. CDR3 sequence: CSVEGAKNIQYF. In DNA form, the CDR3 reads TGCAGCGTTGAGGGGGCGAAAAACATTCAGTACTTC.

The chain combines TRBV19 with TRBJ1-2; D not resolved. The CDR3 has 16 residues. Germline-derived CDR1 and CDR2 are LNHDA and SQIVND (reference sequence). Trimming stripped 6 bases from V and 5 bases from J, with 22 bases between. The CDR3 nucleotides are TGTGCCAGTAGAGTATTTCCCCCCCAGGAGGGTTATGGCTACACCTTC. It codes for CASRVFPPQEGYGYTF.

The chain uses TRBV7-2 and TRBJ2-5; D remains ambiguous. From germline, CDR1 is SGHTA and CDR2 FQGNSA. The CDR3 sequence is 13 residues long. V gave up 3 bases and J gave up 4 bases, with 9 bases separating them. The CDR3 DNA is TGTGCCAGCAGCTTGAGCTACCTAGAGACCCAGTACTTC. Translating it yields CASSLSYLETQYF.

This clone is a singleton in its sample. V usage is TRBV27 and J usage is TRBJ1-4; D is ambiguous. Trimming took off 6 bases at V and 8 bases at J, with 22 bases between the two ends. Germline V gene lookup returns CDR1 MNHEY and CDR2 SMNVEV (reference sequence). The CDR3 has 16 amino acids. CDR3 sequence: CASRAAGLPVREKLFF. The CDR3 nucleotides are TGTGCCAGCAGAGCAGCTGGCCTCCCTGTCAGGGAAAAACTGTTTTTT. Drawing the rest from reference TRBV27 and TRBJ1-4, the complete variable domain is EAQVTQNPRYLITVTGKKLTVTCSQNMNHEYMSWYRQDPGLGLRQIYYSMNVEVTDKGDVPEGYKVSRKEKRNFPLILESPSPNQTSLYFCASRAAGLPVREKLFFGSGTQLSVL.

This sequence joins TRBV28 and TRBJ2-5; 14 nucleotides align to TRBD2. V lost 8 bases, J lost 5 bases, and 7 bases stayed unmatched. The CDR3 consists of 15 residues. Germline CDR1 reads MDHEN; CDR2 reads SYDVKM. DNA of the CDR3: TGTGCCAGCGGCGGGACTAGCGGGGGCCGCGAGACCCAGTACTTC. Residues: CASGGTSGGRETQYF.

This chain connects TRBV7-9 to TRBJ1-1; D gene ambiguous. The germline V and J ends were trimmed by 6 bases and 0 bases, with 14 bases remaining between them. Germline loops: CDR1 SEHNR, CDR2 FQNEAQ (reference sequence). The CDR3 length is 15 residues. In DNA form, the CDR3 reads TGTGCCAGCAGTTTGGACTCAAAACTGAACACTGAAGCTTTCTTT. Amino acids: CASSLDSKLNTEAFF.

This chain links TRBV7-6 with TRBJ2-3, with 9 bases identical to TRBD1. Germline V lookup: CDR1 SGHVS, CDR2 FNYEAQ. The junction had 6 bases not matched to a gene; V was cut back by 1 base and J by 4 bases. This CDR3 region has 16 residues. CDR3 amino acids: CASSLGGQGYSDTQYF. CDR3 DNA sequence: TGTGCCAGCAGCTTAGGGGGACAGGGATATTCAGATACGCAGTATTTT.

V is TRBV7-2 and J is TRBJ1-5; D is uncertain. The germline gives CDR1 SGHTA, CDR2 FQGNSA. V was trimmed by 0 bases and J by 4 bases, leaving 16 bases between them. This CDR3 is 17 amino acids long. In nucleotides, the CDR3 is TGTGCCAGCAGCTTAGCGTCGGCAGGCCCAGCTAATCAGCCCCAGCATTTT. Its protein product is CASSLASAGPANQPQHF.

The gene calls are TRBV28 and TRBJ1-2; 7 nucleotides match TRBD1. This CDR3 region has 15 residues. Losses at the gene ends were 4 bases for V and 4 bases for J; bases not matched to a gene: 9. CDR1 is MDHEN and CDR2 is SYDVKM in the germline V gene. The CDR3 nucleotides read TGTGCCAGCAGTTCAGAGATACAGGGGTCCTATGGCTACACCTTC. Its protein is CASSSEIQGSYGYTF.

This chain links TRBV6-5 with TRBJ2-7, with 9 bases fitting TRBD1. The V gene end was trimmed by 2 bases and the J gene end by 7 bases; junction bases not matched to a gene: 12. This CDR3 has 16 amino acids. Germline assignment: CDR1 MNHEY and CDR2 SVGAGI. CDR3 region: CASSYLSTDRGKEQYF. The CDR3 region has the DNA TGTGCCAGCAGTTACCTCAGCACGGACAGGGGCAAGGAGCAGTACTTC.

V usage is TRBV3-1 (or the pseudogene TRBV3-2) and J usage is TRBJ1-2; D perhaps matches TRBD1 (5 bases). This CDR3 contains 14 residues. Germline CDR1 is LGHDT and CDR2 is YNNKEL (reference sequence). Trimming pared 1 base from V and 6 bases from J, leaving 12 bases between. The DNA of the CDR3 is TGTGCCAGCAGCCAAGGGCCCCGGGGGGATGGCTACACCTTC. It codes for CASSQGPRGDGYTF.